This T cell receptor beta chain was captured in a study of cytomegalovirus exposure and HLA in healthy donors (dated by TCRdb to the late 2010s). Broadly, across the study: In an earlier analysis of 587 of the donors, about 270 Gb of sequence data and some 100 million unique TCR beta sequences from 150 million to 200 million T cells were reported. About 280 gigabases of sequencing data and 70 million to 95 million unique TCR sequences made up an early release that covered over 550 HLA-typed donors. Of the 300 to 500 genotyped donors, 65% to 90% were placed in the genetic ancestry cluster associated with self-reported Caucasian donors. The aim of the study was to test whether cataloging public T cell receptors could identify signatures of past pathogen exposure. The T cell repertoires of 666 subjects were profiled by immunosequencing and related to cytomegalovirus serostatus. In addition to the first cohort of about 650 subjects, a separate validation cohort of approximately 120 different subjects was used. The study combined high-throughput TCR immunosequencing, statistical association of individual TCRs with disease status, and machine learning to predict cytomegalovirus infection status. A later analysis re-examined previously published TCR beta repertoires from around 670 donors and added high-resolution HLA genotyping to investigate patterns of TCR occurrence. In the later analysis, no new phenotypic data were used to find candidate immune exposures; instead, reliance was placed on TCR beta sequences and their occurrence across donors. An earlier analysis of 587 of the donors used high-throughput TCR beta sequencing to judge whether each TCR beta V gene segment behaved as functional or pseudogenic. Alongside the repertoire data, information on donor age, sex, ethnicity and CMV serostatus was compiled. A later genetic analysis used genome-wide SNP genotypes for about 60% of the 666 donors, treating that subset as a discovery cohort. Every discovery cohort repertoire had been produced on one sequencing platform. HLA typing covered class I and class II loci at four-digit resolution. The number of typed donors differed by locus: about 629-630 for A, B, C, DRB1 and DQB1; some 540 for DQA1; about 600 for DPA1; and about 450 for DPB1. Five DR-DQ haplotypes were treated as single units for association and clustering because of strong linkage in the cohort. Across 300 to 400 genotyped donors of the cohort, an average of roughly 230,000 unique TCR beta nucleotide sequences per donor were sequenced, and roughly 17% of those sequences were non-productive.

Details on this clone: Its recognized antigen is unknown. No base quality values were provided; no much bigger clone lies one nucleotide off.

The investigation overall reported the following: A further reported finding was that TCR beta sequences accurately predicted the HLA-A and HLA-B alleles for most subjects in the first cohort. In an earlier analysis of fewer than 750 of the donors, most TCR beta V segments were observed in productive rearrangements about 90% or about 30% of the time, broadly matching IMGT annotations. The only immune exposure information available for the cohort was CMV serostatus. This cohort had only TCR beta chains sequenced, and the lack of alpha or paired-chain data limited which features could be detected. A later genetic analysis associated a missense DCLRE1C variant with V-gene and J-gene trimming of TCR beta chains, and an independent cohort replicated the association. At a false discovery rate of 0.05, a later analysis linked under 20,000 TCR beta sequences to specific HLA alleles. Linkage disequilibrium might explain the correlated functional status among segregating V segments, but an unknown experimental factor could not be excluded. When HLA alleles, especially DR and DQ, strongly co-occurred, TCR associations were difficult to assign to individual alleles. Because HLA typing was missing for some donors at each locus, association tests included only the typed subset. The classifier was reported to diagnose cytomegalovirus status with high specificity and sensitivity in both the original cohort and the validation cohort. According to a later analysis, TCR association rates differed among HLA loci, with DRB1 alleles showing the most associated TCRs and HLA-C alleles showing the fewest. Presence/absence analyses assumed roughly uniform sequencing depth across donors, an assumption that may not hold. Because the 87-base-pair reads could not distinguish some IMGT-functional V segments, including TRBV6-2 and TRBV6-3, those segments were excluded. Roughly 15 rarely observed V segments, including chromosome 9 orphons, were excluded from the earlier analysis of several hundred of the donors because counts were too low. A few of the identified cytomegalovirus-associated TCR beta chains were confirmed in vitro to be specific for cytomegalovirus antigens. The authors suggested that the approach could potentially be extended to other disease states and immunological phenotypes. Most TCR sequences were seen in very few donors, while some public TCRs were found in many individuals. In a later analysis, HLA-associated TCR beta chains showed more clonal expansion and lower generation probabilities than non-associated chains that were equally common. According to a later analysis, most CMV-associated TCR beta chains appeared to be HLA-restricted, and the HLA associations seemed to be driven largely by CMV exposure. In a later genetic analysis, fewer N-insertions in productive TCRs were reported among donors in an Asian-associated ancestry cluster than the 666-donor mean. In the study, around 150 TCR beta chains were listed as associated with cytomegalovirus. A cluster of highly shared sequence variants was judged likely to be a technical artifact of the sequencing pipeline. According to a later analysis, parvovirus B19, influenza, CMV and Epstein-Barr virus appeared linked to several top co-occurrence clusters.

The protocol used for the library was the immunoSEQ multiplex PCR assay. The multiplex PCR relied on a mix of 60 forward primers for TCR Vbeta segments and 13 reverse primers for TCR Jbeta segments. A multiplex PCR assay on genomic DNA amplified the CDR3 region of rearranged TCR beta genes. On the Illumina HiSeq System, the amplified TCR beta libraries were sequenced as 87-base-pair reads. In the authors' own workflow: A later analysis counted tens of millions of unique TCR beta chains across the 700 or so repertoires, and approximately 11 million of these chains were shared by at least two donors. To remove PCR and sequencing errors, raw reads were error-corrected and collapsed into unique sequences using a nearest-neighbor algorithm that merged closely related sequences. Alignment of CDR3 sequences to IMGT reference sequences was used to assign V, D and J gene segments. Each retained sequence needed at least a six-nucleotide match to both a V gene segment and a J gene segment. A rearrangement was called productive if the CDR3 had no stop codons and remained in frame with V and J, and every other rearrangement was called non-productive. Following IMGT convention, CDR3 was defined as the stretch from the second conserved V-encoded cysteine to the conserved J-encoded phenylalanine. Sequences without an unambiguous match to a single V gene segment were excluded from the earlier analysis of approximately 600 of the donors. An earlier analysis of fewer than 750 of the donors classified V segments as functional when productive rearrangements were above 56.7% and as segregating when the standard deviation between donors was above 5%. To diagnose cytomegalovirus status from the catalog of TCR beta chain sequences, a statistical classification framework was built. In a later analysis, V and J genes were assigned by comparing TCR nucleotide sequences against IMGT/GENE-DB human TR gene sequences. A later analysis assigned CDR3 sequences and most-parsimonious VDJ recombination scenarios with the TCRdist pipeline. In a later analysis, each TCR beta chain was defined by its CDR3 amino acid sequence together with its V-gene family, and reads without a unique V-gene family were excluded. In a later analysis, 550 to 650 highly shared, low-generation-probability nucleotide sequences were removed to address suspected cross-contamination and a sequencing artifact. A later analysis calculated a clonal expansion index for each public chain from normalized within-repertoire ranks of inferred template counts. In a later analysis, generation probabilities were computed with a VDJ recombination model fitted to out-of-frame rearrangements, and the resulting probabilities were checked against IGoR. In a later analysis, TCR-TCR, TCR-HLA and TCR-CMV co-occurrence was scored with hypergeometric tests, and a repertoire-size bias correction was applied to TCR pairs. In a later analysis, false discovery rates were estimated by permuting HLA or CMV assignments 20 times. A later analysis grouped co-occurring TCRs with DBSCAN, adding TCRdist sequence similarity when clustering within HLA-allele-positive subsets. Repertoires with fewer than 30,000 or more than 120,000 public chains were left out of co-occurrence clustering, as were about 5 repertoires with anomalous nucleotide sharing. TCRdb carries this immuneACCESS record with in-frame sequences only. Its versions omit some clonotypes, under half of them owing to an unresolved V gene in the studies checked, with the rest unexplained. The DNA was the basis for D and trimming; V, J and clone size are from that table. The sample table records 55,000 to 70,000 clones; around 82% of these occur just once. The ten largest clones capture roughly 5.6% of the sample.

CDR1 SNHLY and CDR2 FYNNEI were looked up in the germline V gene. From the cysteine through the phenylalanine, the CDR3 covers 14 amino acids. Only CDR3 DNA remains: 42 bases, in frame from the first base. The germline V and J ends show losses of 7 bases and 3 bases respectively, and no gene match explains 5 bases of the junction. In total, around 600 healthy bone marrow donors made up the cohort. At the time of sampling, every cohort member was nominally healthy, though immune exposures that went unrecorded were likely present. The donor tested CMV seronegative and was one of the 352 seronegative cohort members. Each donor provided a peripheral blood sample, and peripheral blood mononuclear cells were used for TCR beta sequencing. The Qiagen DNeasy Blood Extraction Kit was used to extract genomic DNA from the blood cell samples.

Source material: PBMCs. The rearrangement combines TRBV2 with TRBJ1-4; 7 bases in the middle match TRBD1. The clonotype originates from a male donor in good health and CMV-seronegative. The CDR3 protein sequence reads: CASTLTGSNEKLFF. The nucleotide sequence is given as TGTGCCAGCACATTGACAGGGTCTAATGAAAAACTGTTTTTT.